This is a list of T cell receptor beta chains from one sample in a study of T cell changes during pregnancy in multiple sclerosis. This table comes from immunoSEQ multiplex PCR, and its TCRdb copy is limited to in-frame clones, with some not included. This repertoire shows approximately 37,000 clones, roughly 93% found once; its top ten account for around 0.8%. The sequencing used CD4+ T cells from peripheral blood mononuclear cells, collected before pregnancy. The source is a female donor with multiple sclerosis, enrolled in a pregnancy study. Each CDR3 is given with its conserved first and last residue. D genes are given only for firm matches. Expanded clones get a size class; other rows say once, few or many, or leave the size out.

-	TRBV18	TRBD1	TRBJ2-2	CASSPDRGDGELFF	TGTGCCAGCTCACCGGACAGGGGGGACGGGGAGCTGTTTTTT
-	TRBV29-1	TRBD1	TRBJ1-1	CSVGGRGQRGEAFF	TGCAGCGTTGGAGGTAGGGGGCAGAGGGGTGAAGCTTTCTTT
-	TRBV7-8	TRBD2	TRBJ2-2	CASSLGLAGGTGELFF	TGTGCCAGCAGCTTAGGACTAGCGGGAGGCACCGGGGAGCTGTTTTTT
-	TRBV19	-	TRBJ1-1	CASSDGVGTEAFF	TGTGCCAGTAGTGACGGGGTAGGGACTGAAGCTTTCTTT
few	TRBV6-6	TRBD1	TRBJ2-1	CASSDRVGEQFF	TGTGCCAGCAGTGACAGGGTGGGGGAGCAGTTCTTC
-	TRBV4-2	TRBD2	TRBJ2-7	CASSQDILAGTYEQYF	TGTGCCAGCAGCCAAGATATCCTAGCGGGAACCTACGAGCAGTACTTC
-	TRBV6-6	-	TRBJ2-7	CASSQDPTRYYEQYF	TGTGCCAGCAGTCAAGACCCGACACGTTACTACGAGCAGTACTTC
-	TRBV10-3	TRBD2	TRBJ2-7	CAIGDMGTRTYEQYF	TGTGCCATCGGGGACATGGGGACTAGAACCTACGAGCAGTACTTC
-	TRBV5-1	TRBD2	TRBJ2-3	CASSSGRASGRGTDTQYF	TGCGCCAGCAGCTCCGGGAGGGCTAGCGGGAGAGGAACAGATACGCAGTATTTT
-	TRBV30	-	TRBJ1-2	CAWNSGLDYGYTF	TGTGCCTGGAATTCGGGTCTTGACTATGGCTACACCTTC